A single sample gave rise to the 20 T cell receptor beta chains below, sequenced in a study of CD8 T cells in Susac syndrome. The authors reverse transcribed 0.5 to 1 ug RNA with random hexamers. TCRdb fed the immunoSEQ multiplex PCR reads into MiXCR, producing one record per CDR3 protein. The sample lists about 71,000 distinct CDR3 sequences, 96% occurring once. What was sequenced was CD4+ T cells from PBMCs. These receptors all come from a human donor with multiple sclerosis.

CDR3 in DNA: TGTGCCAGCAGTTTGATGAGACCAAGAAGCAATCAGCCCCAGCATTTT. It yields the protein CASSLMRPRSNQPQHF. This chain connects TRBV28 to TRBJ1-5; unclear D gene. In germline, CDR1 is MDHEN, CDR2 SYDVKM. Trimming stripped 3 bases from V and 1 base from J, with 13 bases between. The CDR3 is 16 amino acids.

The chain employs TRBV15 and TRBJ2-4, with 8 bases fitting TRBD2. The CDR3 runs 15 residues. J gave up 7 bases and V 6 bases, and 11 bases lay outside the gene matches. Germline V gives CDR1 LNHNV, CDR2 YYDKDF (reference sequence). CDR3 sequence: CATSGKRGPGNIQYF. The DNA of the CDR3 is TGTGCCACCAGTGGGAAGCGGGGGCCGGGGAACATTCAGTACTTC.

V gene TRBV28 combines with J gene TRBJ2-5; no clear D gene. The CDR3 has 14 amino acids. The germline V gene has CDR1 MDHEN and CDR2 SYDVKM. V was pared by 3 bases and J by 0 bases, with 8 bases between. CDR3 nucleotide sequence: TGTGCCAGCAGTTTGCCCGGATACCAAGAGACCCAGTACTTC. As protein: CASSLPGYQETQYF.

This clonotype was observed once. The chain recombines TRBV20-1 with TRBJ2-2; the match to TRBD1 covers 8 bases. The V segment lost 5 bases and the J segment 4 bases; nucleotides outside the gene matches: 6. Germline V gene lookup returns CDR1 DFQATT and CDR2 SNEGSKA (reference sequence). The CDR3 has 14 amino acids. CDR3 in DNA: TGCAGTGCTCACAGGGGGGTTGGCACCGGGGAGCTGTTTTTT. It codes for CSAHRGVGTGELFF.

The V and J genes are TRBV3-1 and TRBJ2-2; D ambiguous. Germline V gives CDR1 LGHDT, CDR2 YNNKEL (reference sequence). The length of the CDR3 is 17 residues. V was trimmed by 2 bases and J by 0 bases, leaving 13 bases between them. CDR3 in amino acids: CASSQYLGRANTGELFF. For the CDR3, the DNA is TGTGCCAGCAGCCAATATCTCGGCCGCGCGAACACCGGGGAGCTGTTTTTT.

The chain is built from TRBV5-4 and TRBJ2-5, with TRBD2 matching over 8 bases. Germline CDR1 SGHNT, CDR2 YYREEE (reference sequence). Trimming removed 4 bases from V and 5 bases from J; junction bases left unmatched: 13. The CDR3 contains 16 residues. The CDR3 spells CASSPPLAGGGETQYF. CDR3 coding DNA: TGTGCCAGCAGCCCTCCTTTGGCGGGGGGCGGGGAGACCCAGTACTTC.

The chain recombines TRBV24-1 with TRBJ2-1; TRBD2 matches 8 bases. CDR1 KGHDR and CDR2 SFDVKD come from the germline V gene. This CDR3 has 16 amino acids. The V gene end was trimmed by 4 bases and the J gene end by 0 bases; junction bases not matched to a gene: 4. The CDR3 loop is CATSDRLASSYNEQFF. The DNA for the CDR3 is TGTGCCACCAGTGACAGACTAGCGAGCTCCTACAATGAGCAGTTCTTC.

V usage is TRBV6-5 and J usage is TRBJ2-5; no clear D. Per the germline V gene, CDR1 is MNHEY and CDR2 is SVGAGI. V dropped 0 bases and J dropped 0 bases, with 8 bases sitting between them. The CDR3 loop spans 15 amino acids. The CDR3 DNA reads as TGTGCCAGCAGTTACTCCCCACTACACCAAGAGACCCAGTACTTC. This sequence encodes CASSYSPLHQETQYF.

The count of this clonotype is one. The V call is TRBV18, the J call TRBJ2-1; 8 bases fit TRBD2. CDR3 length: 14 residues. Germline CDR1 reads KGHSH; CDR2 reads LQKENI. V shed 0 bases, J shed 8 bases, and the junction held 3 bases outside the gene matches. CDR3 bases: TGTGCCAGCTCACCACCGAGCGGGGGCGATGAGCAGTTCTTC. Its protein is CASSPPSGGDEQFF.

The CDR3 spells CATPLQGGCDQPQHF. The CDR3 DNA reads TGTGCCACCCCGCTCCAGGGGGGGTGTGATCAGCCCCAGCATTTT. The chain uses TRBV24-1 and TRBJ1-5, with 7 bases matching TRBD1. The CDR3 totals 15 residues. Germline CDR1 is KGHDR and CDR2 is SFDVKD. Trimming cost V 9 bases and J 5 bases; bases outside gene matches: 12.

The table lists this clonotype with a count of one. The rearrangement links TRBV5-1 to TRBJ1-3; D call uncertain. CDR3 length: 14 amino acids. CDR1 is SGHRS, CDR2 YFSETQ, per germline. Trimming stripped 1 base from V and 4 bases from J, with 9 bases between. The CDR3 reads CASSLLEGGNTIYF. The CDR3, as DNA: TGCGCCAGCAGCTTGTTAGAGGGCGGAAACACCATATATTTT.

This clonotype was counted a single time. The chain has TRBV6-4 and TRBJ2-3; D is possibly TRBD1 (5 bases). V dropped 0 bases and J dropped 0 bases, with 7 bases sitting between them. Looked up from germline, CDR1 is MRHNA and CDR2 is SNTAGT. This CDR3 region has 15 residues. Here the CDR3 reads CASSDSPGSTDTQYF. The CDR3 nucleotides read TGTGCCAGCAGTGACTCGCCAGGGAGCACAGATACGCAGTATTTT.

The chain carries TRBV20-1 and TRBJ2-5; no definite D call. The ends were cut back, 0 bases at V and 8 bases at J, with 19 bases in the middle. The CDR3 is made up of 15 amino acids. Germline CDR1 reads DFQATT; CDR2 reads SNEGSKA (reference sequence). This CDR3 is CSARDGGAPADTQYF. CDR3 DNA sequence: TGCAGTGCTAGAGATGGCGGAGCCCCGGCAGATACCCAGTACTTC.

V gene TRBV7-9 combines with J gene TRBJ2-3, with 9 nucleotides matching TRBD2. The CDR3 runs to 15 residues. Germline values: CDR1 SEHNR, CDR2 FQNEAQ (reference sequence). J was trimmed by 2 bases and V by 3 bases; bases with no gene match: 3. DNA of the CDR3: TGTGCCAGCAGCTTCCTAGCGGGGACCACAGATACGCAGTATTTT. This gives the protein CASSFLAGTTDTQYF.

Of note for this clonotype: Sequence at one end of the junction differs from germline and may be a read error. The chain is built from TRBV7-7 and TRBJ2-1, with 13 bases that match TRBD2. The CDR3 has 14 amino acids. In germline, CDR1 is SSHAT, CDR2 FNYEAQ (reference sequence). CDR3: CASSPTSGGGEQFF. CDR3 coding DNA: TGTGCTAGCAGCCCTACTAGCGGGGGGGGTGAGCAGTTCTTC.

This chain uses TRBV29-1 with TRBJ1-1, with D perhaps TRBD1 (5 bases). Trimming removed 2 bases from V and 1 base from J, with 14 bases in between. The CDR3 has 15 residues. The germline V gene has CDR1 SQVTM and CDR2 ANQGSEA. The CDR3 spells CSVEKVRGENTEAFF. The CDR3 DNA reads TGCAGCGTTGAAAAAGTCAGAGGGGAGAACACTGAAGCTTTCTTT.

This rearrangement joins TRBV30 to TRBJ2-1; D perhaps matches TRBD2 (6 bases). The V gene lost 0 bases and the J gene lost 4 bases, with 13 bases spanning the gap. Per the germline V gene, CDR1 is GTSNPN and CDR2 is SVGIG (reference sequence). CDR3 length: 15 amino acids. CDR3 protein: CAWSVLAGRYNEQFF. The CDR3 bases are TGTGCCTGGAGTGTACTCGCGGGGCGTTACAATGAGCAGTTCTTC.

The gene calls are TRBV4-3 and TRBJ1-2, with 7 bases fitting TRBD1. The CDR3 covers 15 residues. The V segment lost 1 base and the J segment 1 base; nucleotides outside the gene matches: 3. Germline V gene lookup returns CDR1 LGHNA and CDR2 YSLEER. The CDR3 region is CASSQAPGGNYGYTF. CDR3 DNA: TGCGCCAGCAGCCAAGCCCCAGGGGGTAACTATGGCTACACCTTC.

The rearrangement uses TRBV28 and TRBJ1-4; D call uncertain. Germline assignment: CDR1 MDHEN and CDR2 SYDVKM. Trimming pared 3 bases from V and 12 bases from J, leaving 14 bases between. The CDR3 sequence is 13 residues long. This chain's CDR3 is CASSFGPMGELFF. DNA for the CDR3: TGTGCCAGCAGTTTTGGGCCGATGGGAGAACTGTTTTTT.

The rearrangement uses TRBV20-1 and TRBJ2-3, with 9 bases lining up with TRBD2. CDR1 and CDR2 (germline): DFQATT, SNEGSKA (reference sequence). This CDR3 comprises 15 residues. Trimming took 0 bases from V and 6 from J; bases not matched to a gene: 7. The CDR3 nucleotides read TGCAGTGCTAGAGAGAAGGGACTAGCAACCGATACGCAGTATTTT. Amino acids: CSAREKGLATDTQYF.